The 30 T cell receptor beta chains presented below share a single source sample, sequenced in a study of vaccination and CD4 T cells after COVID-19 (dated by TCRdb to about 2022). The treatment or condition label, as the study defines it: approximately 11-day PBMC culture with coronavirus spike peptide pools or control peptides (ViraFEST assay). CD4+ T cells from unexposed donors were collected before the COVID-19 pandemic (2011-2018). Library method: PCR. Sequencing instrument: Illumina iSeq 100. At the Johns Hopkins FTIC core, DNA from the cultured CD4+ T cells underwent TCR sequencing with the Oncomine TCR Beta short-read assay. The QIAamp micro DNA kit was used to extract genomic DNA from the cultured CD4+ T cells. TCRdb's own reprocessing of the public reads used fastp at Q25 and MiXCR and kept productive beta chains. Identical CDR3 proteins give one entry, which carries the most common genes and DNA. In all, the sample holds 6,200 or so distinct CDR3 sequences, and approximately 35% of those were seen once. 35% to 45% of the sample lies in the top ten.

Their antigens remain unidentified. The specimen sequenced was CD4+ T cells from blood, cultured in vitro. The receptors shown here come from a human donor in good health.

The chain combines TRBV27 with TRBJ1-1, with TRBD1 matching over 8 bases. CDR3 size: 15 residues. Germline V gives CDR1 MNHEY, CDR2 SMNVEV (reference sequence). V dropped 6 bases and J dropped 0; count of bases not matched to a gene: 6. In nucleotides, the CDR3 is TGTGCCAGCAGCATAACCAGGGGGCTGAACACTGAAGCTTTCTTT. Translated: CASSITRGLNTEAFF.

This clonotype occurred a few times. The chain combines TRBV28 with TRBJ2-1; no clear D gene. Trimming stripped 1 base from V and 6 bases from J, with 4 bases between. Germline V gene sequence: CDR1 MDHEN, CDR2 SYDVKM. The CDR3 spans 12 residues. The CDR3 is CASSLLGNEQFF. In nucleotides, the CDR3 is TGTGCCAGCAGTTTATTGGGCAATGAGCAGTTCTTC. Full variable domain (missing parts from reference TRBV28 and TRBJ2-1): DVKVTQSSRYLVKRTGEKVFLECVQDMDHENMFWYRQDPGLGLRLIYFSYDVKMKEKGDIPEGYSVSREKKERFSLILESASTNQTSMYLCASSLLGNEQFFGPGTRLTVL.

This clonotype was found a few times. V gene TRBV6-2 or TRBV6-3 combines with J gene TRBJ2-7; unclear D gene. CDR3 size: 14 residues. The V gene's germline CDR1 is MNHEY and CDR2 SVGEGT. Trimming shortened V by 2 bases and J by 2 bases, and 10 bases separated the two germline ends. This CDR3 is CASSYRLPPYEQYF. In DNA, the CDR3 is TGTGCCAGCAGTTACAGGCTTCCCCCCTACGAGCAGTACTTC.

The chain joins TRBV28 to TRBJ1-6; tentatively, D is TRBD1 (5 bases). Germline CDR1 and CDR2: MDHEN and SYDVKM. The CDR3 totals 12 residues. The DNA for the CDR3 is TGTGCGGGGGGAAATGGGGATTCACCCCTCCACTTT. Its protein product is CAGGNGDSPLHF.

This chain links TRBV7-2 with TRBJ2-7, with a weak D call TRBD1 (6 bases). This CDR3 comprises 15 residues. The ends were cut back, 1 base at V and 3 bases at J, with 13 bases in the middle. Germline CDR1 SGHTA, CDR2 FQGNSA. The CDR3 region is CASSLGRTVSYEQYF. In DNA form, the CDR3 reads TGTGCCAGCAGCTTAGGACGGACAGTAAGCTACGAGCAGTACTTC.

The rearrangement joins TRBV10-3 to TRBJ1-1, with D perhaps TRBD1 (5 bases). Germline assignment: CDR1 ENHRY and CDR2 SYGVKD. The CDR3 runs to 12 residues. V was cut by 3 bases and J by 7 bases, with 9 bases left in between. CDR3 loop: CAISDYRGEAFF. The CDR3 nucleotides are TGTGCCATCAGTGATTATAGGGGTGAAGCTTTCTTT.

This chain uses TRBV2 with TRBJ1-5; D not resolved. The CDR3 spans 12 residues. Trimming shortened V by 7 bases and J by 7 bases, and 11 bases separated the two germline ends. The germline CDR1 and CDR2 sequences are SNHLY and FYNNEI. The CDR3 loop reads CASNWGNQPQHF. As DNA, the CDR3 is TGTGCCAGCAATTGGGGAAACCAGCCCCAGCATTTT. Full variable domain (remainder filled in from reference TRBV2 and TRBJ1-5): EPEVTQTPSHQVTQMGQEVILRCVPISNHLYFYWYRQILGQKVEFLVSFYNNEISEKSEIFDDQFSVERPDGSNFTLKIRSTKLEDSAMYFCASNWGNQPQHFGDGTRLSIL.

Judged by abundance, this clonotype is medium-sized. This chain's CDR3 is CASSLDPNTEAFF. The CDR3 nucleotides read TGTGCCAGCAGCTTAGACCCGAACACTGAAGCTTTCTTT. The genes are TRBV11-2 and TRBJ1-1, with D uncertain. Germline V gene data show CDR1 as SGHAT and CDR2 as FQNNGV. The CDR3 has 13 residues. The ends were cut back, 0 bases at V and 1 base at J, with 3 bases in the middle.

This chain connects TRBV7-2 to TRBJ2-1; 9 bases are a match to TRBD2. J gave up 7 bases and V 8 bases, and 9 bases lay outside the gene matches. Germline CDR1 is SGHTA and CDR2 is FQGNSA. The CDR3 is made up of 14 amino acids. CDR3 DNA sequence: TGTGCCAGCCACCAAGGGCTAGCGGGGAATGAGCAGTTCTTC. Amino acid sequence: CASHQGLAGNEQFF.

In the case of this clonotype: This clone may be a read error of a much larger clone one base away. V gene TRBV25-1 combines with J gene TRBJ2-7, with D perhaps TRBD2 (5 bases). The length of the CDR3 is 14 residues. Germline V CDR1 and CDR2: MGHDK, SYGVNS. CDR3 in amino acids: CASSELGSSHEQYF. DNA for the CDR3: TGTGCCAGCAGTGAATTGGGGAGCTCCCACGAGCAGTACTTC.

This clonotype occurred a few times. The genes are TRBV19 and TRBJ1-1, with D hard to call. The CDR3 contains 15 residues. In germline, CDR1 is LNHDA, CDR2 SQIVND (reference sequence). The V gene lost 5 bases and the J gene lost 4 bases, with 17 bases spanning the gap. In DNA form, the CDR3 reads TGTGCCAGTAGTCCCCGGGCAGGAGTGGGCACTGAAGCTTTCTTT. Amino acid sequence: CASSPRAGVGTEAFF.

This clonotype was observed a few times. V is TRBV11-3 and J is TRBJ1-1, with 8 positions matching TRBD1. V trimming: 8 bases; J trimming: 3 bases; junction bases outside the gene matches: 5. Germline CDR1 SGHNT, CDR2 YENEEA. This CDR3 contains 13 residues. The CDR3 here is CASGRDRYTEAFF. Written as DNA, the CDR3 is TGTGCCAGCGGCCGGGACAGGTACACTGAAGCTTTCTTT.

This clonotype was detected only a few times. The chain employs TRBV20-1 and TRBJ2-7; a possible D gene is TRBD2 (6 bases). The CDR3 is made up of 10 amino acids. CDR1 is DFQATT, CDR2 SNEGSKA, per germline (reference sequence). V was cut by 3 bases and J by 6 bases, with 6 bases left in between. This chain's CDR3 is CSASSGEQYF. In nucleotides, the CDR3 is TGCAGTGCTAGTAGCGGCGAGCAGTACTTC.

This rearrangement joins TRBV18 to TRBJ1-5, with 7 bases that match TRBD1. The CDR3 loop spans 16 amino acids. J lost 0 bases, V lost 4 bases, and 6 bases had no gene match. Germline V gene data show CDR1 as KGHSH and CDR2 as LQKENI. The CDR3: CASSLGTANSNQPQHF. In nucleotides, the CDR3 is TGTGCCAGCTCACTTGGGACAGCGAATAGCAATCAGCCCCAGCATTTT.

This clonotype was counted between two and nine times. The CDR3 here is CASSFKPPGDSQETQYF. The CDR3 region has the DNA TGTGCCAGCAGCTTCAAGCCCCCGGGAGACAGCCAAGAGACCCAGTACTTC. V and J are TRBV11-2 and TRBJ2-5; TRBD2 is a possible D gene (6 bases). The CDR3 spans 17 residues. The germline V gene encodes CDR1 SGHAT and CDR2 FQNNGV. V lost 3 bases, J lost 1 base, and 18 bases lay in between.

V usage is TRBV7-2 and J usage is TRBJ2-1; possible D gene TRBD1, 6 bases. The CDR3 is 14 residues long. Per germline, CDR1 SGHTA and CDR2 FQGNSA. Trimming stripped 7 bases from V and 0 bases from J, with 10 bases between. CDR3 loop: CASIGQPSYNEQFF. The CDR3 region has the DNA TGTGCCAGCATAGGACAGCCCTCCTACAATGAGCAGTTCTTC.

The CDR3 DNA reads TGTGCCAGCAGCTTAGAACGTGAAGCTTTCTTT. Translating it yields CASSLEREAFF. V usage is TRBV11-2 and J usage is TRBJ1-1; D not certain. The V gene's germline CDR1 is SGHAT and CDR2 FQNNGV. Trimming took 0 bases from V and 7 from J, leaving 3 bases between them. The CDR3 is made up of 11 amino acids. The full variable domain, in which reference TRBV11-2 and TRBJ1-1 provide the parts outside the CDR3, is EAGVAQSPRYKIIEKRQSVAFWCNPISGHATLYWYQQILGQGPKLLIQFQNNGVVDDSQLPKDRFSAERLKGVDSTLKIQPAKLEDSAVYLCASSLEREAFFGQGTRLTVV.

The chain couples TRBV12-3 or TRBV12-4 to TRBJ2-1; maybe TRBD2 (5 bases). CDR3 length: 17 amino acids. The V and J ends lost 3 bases and 3 bases respectively, with 18 bases between them. Here the CDR3 DNA reads TGTGCCAGCAGTTTCCCCTCCGCTAGCCCTTTCTACAATGAGCAGTTCTTC. Its translation: CASSFPSASPFYNEQFF.

This clonotype was detected only a few times. The rearrangement links TRBV6-2 or TRBV6-3 to TRBJ1-1; D is unresolved. V lost 5 bases to trimming and J lost 4 bases, with 11 bases between them. The CDR3 loop spans 13 amino acids. The germline V gene has CDR1 MNHEY and CDR2 SVGEGT. The CDR3: CASSPRASTEAFF. The CDR3 DNA follows: TGTGCCAGCAGTCCCCGCGCCTCCACTGAAGCTTTCTTT.

This clonotype has only a few counts. The chain employs TRBV10-3 and TRBJ1-5, with D maybe TRBD1 (5 bases). CDR3 length equals 13 residues. From germline, CDR1 is ENHRY and CDR2 SYGVKD. V lost 9 bases and J lost 0, with 9 bases in between. Here the CDR3 DNA reads TGTGCCATAGGGACCGATAGCAATCAGCCCCAGCATTTT. Its translation is CAIGTDSNQPQHF.

The chain combines TRBV10-3 with TRBJ2-1; D not certain. The CDR3 spans 13 residues. Germline V CDR1 and CDR2: ENHRY, SYGVKD. V was cut by 5 bases and J by 9 bases, with 14 bases left in between. This chain's CDR3 is CAISITLDSEQFF. Written as DNA, the CDR3 is TGTGCCATCAGTATAACCCTAGATAGTGAGCAGTTCTTC.

This clonotype showed up just a few times. The chain carries TRBV6-1 and TRBJ1-1; no clear D gene. The ends were cut back, 2 bases at V and 0 bases at J, with 4 bases in the middle. Germline V lookup: CDR1 MNHNS, CDR2 SASEGT. CDR3 length: 13 amino acids. The CDR3 DNA reads TGTGCCAGCAGTGAAATCATGAACACTGAAGCTTTCTTT. Encoded protein: CASSEIMNTEAFF.

In this sample, this clonotype turned up a few times. The chain combines TRBV7-2 with TRBJ2-7, with D possibly matching TRBD1 (5 bases). Deletions cut 2 bases from V and 2 bases from J, with 10 bases between. CDR3 length: 14 residues. CDR1 SGHTA and CDR2 FQGNSA come from the germline V gene. The DNA of the CDR3 is TGTGCCAGCAGCTTACGCAGGGCCACCTACGAGCAGTACTTC. This translates into CASSLRRATYEQYF.

V is TRBV9 and J is TRBJ1-2; 7 positions match TRBD1. Germline V gives CDR1 SGDLS, CDR2 YYNGEE. The trim removed 5 bases at V and 8 bases at J, leaving 18 bases unmatched. There are 16 residues in the CDR3. In DNA, the CDR3 is TGTGCCAGCAGTAGGTTTATGGGGGACAGTTTTGGAGGCTACACCTTC. Translation: CASSRFMGDSFGGYTF.

Only a few counts were recorded for this clonotype. The rearrangement links TRBV4-2 to TRBJ2-5, with D possibly called TRBD1 or TRBD2 (5 bases each). V lost 0 bases and J 0 bases, leaving 14 bases between the germline ends. The CDR3 runs 17 residues. Germline assignment: CDR1 LGHNA and CDR2 YNFKEQ. The CDR3 bases are TGTGCCAGCAGCCAAGATGGGGGTTGGGGGAACCAAGAGACCCAGTACTTC. Protein sequence: CASSQDGGWGNQETQYF.

This rearrangement joins TRBV7-9 to TRBJ1-2; TRBD1 is a possible D gene (6 bases). V was cut by 1 base and J by 8 bases, with 17 bases left in between. This CDR3 is built from 15 residues. Germline lookup yields CDR1 SEHNR and CDR2 FQNEAQ (reference sequence). The CDR3 sequence: CASSLGETRGTGYTF. The CDR3 DNA reads as TGTGCCAGCAGCTTAGGGGAGACCAGGGGCACCGGCTACACCTTC.

The table lists this clonotype with a few counts. This chain links TRBV27 with TRBJ2-2; D is possibly TRBD1 (6 bases). CDR3 length: 19 amino acids. CDR1 is MNHEY and CDR2 is SMNVEV in the germline V gene (reference sequence). V was trimmed by 0 bases and J by 1 base, leaving 18 bases between them. The CDR3 sequence is CASSLSRVRGRWNTGELFF. The CDR3 bases are TGTGCCAGCAGTTTATCTCGGGTCAGGGGTAGATGGAACACCGGGGAGCTGTTTTTT.

This clonotype turned up a few times. The J gene is TRBJ1-2, the V gene TRBV6-5; the D gene is possibly TRBD1 (5 bases). The CDR3 is 15 amino acids. Trimming took off 2 bases at V and 4 bases at J, with 14 bases between the two ends. CDR1 and CDR2 (germline): MNHEY, SVGAGI. The CDR3: CASSYAGPSGYGYTF. The CDR3 coding sequence is TGTGCCAGCAGTTACGCAGGGCCATCGGGCTATGGCTACACCTTC.

This rearrangement joins TRBV7-2 to TRBJ2-1, with 11 bases identical to TRBD2. Germline CDR1 is SGHTA and CDR2 is FQGNSA. The CDR3 runs 14 residues. Losses at the gene ends were 4 bases for V and 5 bases for J; bases not matched to a gene: 1. The CDR3 reads CASSSGLADNEQFF. CDR3 in DNA: TGTGCCAGCAGCTCGGGACTAGCGGACAATGAGCAGTTCTTC.

The V and J genes are TRBV7-3 and TRBJ2-3, with D maybe TRBD1 (5 bases). V was pared by 1 base and J by 6 bases, with 14 bases between. Germline V gene data show CDR1 as SGHTA and CDR2 as FQGTGA. This CDR3 is 15 amino acids long. CDR3 region: CASSLNPPGPDTQYF. The CDR3 nucleotides are TGTGCCAGCAGCTTAAATCCGCCAGGGCCTGATACGCAGTATTTT.